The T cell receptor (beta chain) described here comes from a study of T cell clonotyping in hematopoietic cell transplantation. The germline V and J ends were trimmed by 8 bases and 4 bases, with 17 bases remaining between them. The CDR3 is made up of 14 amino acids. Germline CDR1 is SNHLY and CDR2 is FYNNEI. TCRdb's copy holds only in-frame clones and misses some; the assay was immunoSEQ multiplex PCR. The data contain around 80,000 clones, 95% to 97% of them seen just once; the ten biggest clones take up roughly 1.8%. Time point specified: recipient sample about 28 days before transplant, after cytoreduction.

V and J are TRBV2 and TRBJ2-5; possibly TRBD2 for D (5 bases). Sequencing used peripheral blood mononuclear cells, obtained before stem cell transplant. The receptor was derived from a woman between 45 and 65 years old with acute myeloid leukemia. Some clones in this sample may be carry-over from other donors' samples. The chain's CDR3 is CASERTQGRETQYF. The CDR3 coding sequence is TGTGCCAGCGAGCGAACACAAGGGAGAGAGACCCAGTACTTC.